The 8 T cell receptor beta chains below were found in one sample sequenced in a study of T cells in Graves' hyperthyroidism and ophthalmopathy. Regions amplified from RNA transcripts were the TCR beta CDR3 regions. TCR CDR3 regions were first amplified by RT-PCR with HTBI primers. TCRdb reanalysed the multiplex PCR reads using MiXCR and keeps one entry per CDR3 protein. In the table there are about 640,000 distinct CDR3 sequences, roughly 20% of which are singletons. Specimen: blood. Every receptor here comes from a man in his thirties or forties with Graves' ophthalmopathy.

This clonotype showed up many times. The chain uses TRBV30 and TRBJ1-5; D gene uncertain. The V end lost 4 bases, the J end lost 6 bases, and 13 bases lay between the germline ends. Germline CDR1 is GTSNPN and CDR2 is SVGIG (reference sequence). The CDR3 consists of 13 residues. The CDR3 nucleotides are TGTGCCTGGAATTCCGATTCGAGTCAGCCCCAGCATTTT. This encodes CAWNSDSSQPQHF.

This clonotype was counted only a few times. This rearrangement joins TRBV29-1 to TRBJ2-7; 9 positions match TRBD1. Germline values: CDR1 SQVTM, CDR2 ANQGSEA. The CDR3 sequence is 14 residues long. V lost 5 bases to trimming and J lost 6 bases; unmatched junction nucleotides: 11. The CDR3, as DNA: TGCAGCGTTTCGACGGGGACAGGGACGCCCGAGCAGTACTTC. Its translation: CSVSTGTGTPEQYF.

Of note for this clonotype: This could be a read error, since a much larger clone is one nucleotide away. DNA of the CDR3: TGTGCCAGCAGCCAGGCTAGATTCAATGAGCAGTTCTTC. Its protein product is CASSQARFNEQFF. The chain recombines TRBV3-1 with TRBJ2-1; D uncertain. V lost 3 bases and J 6 bases, leaving 9 bases between the germline ends. This CDR3 has 13 amino acids. In germline, CDR1 is LGHDT, CDR2 YNNKEL (reference sequence).

This chain uses TRBV5-1 with TRBJ1-4, with D possibly matching TRBD1 (5 bases). The V end was cut by 4 bases, the J end by 5 bases, with 9 bases between. There are 13 residues in the CDR3. CDR1 SGHRS and CDR2 YFSETQ come from the germline V gene. CDR3 in DNA: TGCGCCAGCAGCCGGGGGATAAATGAAAAACTGTTTTTT. This translates into CASSRGINEKLFF.

This chain uses TRBV28 with TRBJ1-2, with a tentative D call TRBD1 (5 bases). CDR1 and CDR2 from the germline V gene are MDHEN and SYDVKM. The CDR3 consists of 13 residues. V was clipped by 2 bases and J by 6 bases, with 10 bases between them. The CDR3 loop reads CASSLGGSDGYTF. The CDR3 DNA sequence: TGTGCCAGCAGTTTAGGGGGGTCGGATGGCTACACCTTC.

This chain uses TRBV28 with TRBJ2-7; D not certain. The CDR3 contains 10 residues. Germline V gene lookup returns CDR1 MDHEN and CDR2 SYDVKM. The V end lost 10 bases, the J end lost 3 bases, and 7 bases lay between the germline ends. CDR3 loop: CATLDYEQYF. The CDR3 DNA sequence: TGTGCCACCCTTGACTACGAGCAGTACTTC. The variable domain in full, completed from reference TRBV28 and TRBJ2-7, reads DVKVTQSSRYLVKRTGEKVFLECVQDMDHENMFWYRQDPGLGLRLIYFSYDVKMKEKGDIPEGYSVSREKKERFSLILESASTNQTSMYLCATLDYEQYFGPGTRLTVT.

The chain links TRBV20-1 to TRBJ1-4, with D perhaps matching TRBD1 (5 bases). Between the trimmed V and J ends, which lost 5 bases and 4 bases, there was a span of 14 bases. The CDR3 consists of 14 residues. In germline, CDR1 is DFQATT, CDR2 SNEGSKA (reference sequence). CDR3 DNA: TGCAGTGCTGAGCGGCGACAGTTTAATGAAAAACTGTTTTTT. Translating it yields CSAERRQFNEKLFF.

This clonotype was counted at least ten times. This sequence joins TRBV5-5 and TRBJ2-7; D unclear. CDR3 length equals 12 residues. V gave up 0 bases and J gave up 7 bases, with 8 bases separating them. CDR1 and CDR2 (germline): SGHKS, YYEKEE (reference sequence). CDR3 bases: TGTGCCAGCAGCTTGGAGGGTTCGGAGCAGTACTTC. Amino acids: CASSLEGSEQYF.